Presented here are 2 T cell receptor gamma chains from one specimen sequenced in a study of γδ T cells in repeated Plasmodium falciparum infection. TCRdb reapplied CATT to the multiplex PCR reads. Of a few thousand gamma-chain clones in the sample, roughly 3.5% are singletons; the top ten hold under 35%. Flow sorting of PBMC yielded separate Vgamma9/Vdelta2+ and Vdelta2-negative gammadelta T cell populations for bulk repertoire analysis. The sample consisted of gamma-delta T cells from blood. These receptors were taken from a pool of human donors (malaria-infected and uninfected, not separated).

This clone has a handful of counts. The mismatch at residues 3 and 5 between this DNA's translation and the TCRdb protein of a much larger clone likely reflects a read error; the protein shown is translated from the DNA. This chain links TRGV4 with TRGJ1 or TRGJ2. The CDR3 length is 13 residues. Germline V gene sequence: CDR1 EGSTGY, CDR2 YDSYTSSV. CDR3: CASWNGPDYKKLF. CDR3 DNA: TGTGCCTCCTGGAATGGGCCCGATTATAAGAAACTCTTT.

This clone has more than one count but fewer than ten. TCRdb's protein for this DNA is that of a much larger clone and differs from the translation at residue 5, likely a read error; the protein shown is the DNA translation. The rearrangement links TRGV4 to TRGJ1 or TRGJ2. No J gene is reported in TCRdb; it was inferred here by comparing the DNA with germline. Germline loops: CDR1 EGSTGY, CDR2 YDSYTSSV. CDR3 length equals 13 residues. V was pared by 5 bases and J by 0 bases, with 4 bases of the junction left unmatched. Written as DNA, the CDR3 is TGTGCCACCTGGGGTTCGAATTATTATAAGAAACTCTTT. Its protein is CATWGSNYYKKLF.